This TCR beta chain was identified in a study of human T cells and chemical hapten exposure. TCRdb redid the calling of the RACE reads with MiXCR, one entry per CDR3 protein. This table holds roughly 360,000 distinct CDR3 sequences, 4.8% found once. The CDR3 length is 15 residues. Looked up from germline, CDR1 is MGHRA and CDR2 is YSYEKL. The V end lost 3 bases, the J end lost 4 bases, and 12 bases lay between the germline ends. Indicated time point: patch test 1, 2 weeks after DPC sensitization. Treatment of the sample: therapeutic diphenylcyclopropenone sensitization with weekly scalp DPC. V gene TRBV4-1 combines with J gene TRBJ2-2; D perhaps matches TRBD1 (6 bases). The clonotype originates from a woman aged 50 to 60 with alopecia areata. Some clones in this sample may be carry-over from other donors' samples. This specimen was whole blood, taken in connection with sensitization to the hapten diphenylcyclopropenone (DPC). The CDR3 bases are TGCGCCAGCAGCCACGCCCAGGACAGCACCGGGGAGCTGTTTTTT. This gives the protein CASSHAQDSTGELFF.